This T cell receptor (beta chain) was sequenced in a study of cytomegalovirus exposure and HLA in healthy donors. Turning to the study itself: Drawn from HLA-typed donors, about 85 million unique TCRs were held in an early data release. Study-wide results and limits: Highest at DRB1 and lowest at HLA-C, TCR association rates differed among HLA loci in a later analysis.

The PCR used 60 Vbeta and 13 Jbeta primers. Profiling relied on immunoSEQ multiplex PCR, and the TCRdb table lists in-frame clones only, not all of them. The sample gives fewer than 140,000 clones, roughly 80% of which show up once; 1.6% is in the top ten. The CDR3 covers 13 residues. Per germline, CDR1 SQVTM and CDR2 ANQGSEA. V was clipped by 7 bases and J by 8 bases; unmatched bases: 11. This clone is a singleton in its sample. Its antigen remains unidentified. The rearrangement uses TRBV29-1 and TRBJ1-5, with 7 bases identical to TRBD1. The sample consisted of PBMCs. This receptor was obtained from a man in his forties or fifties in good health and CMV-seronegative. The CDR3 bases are TGCAGCGGCTCAGGGGGGAATGGAGAGCCCCAGCATTTT. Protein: CSGSGGNGEPQHF. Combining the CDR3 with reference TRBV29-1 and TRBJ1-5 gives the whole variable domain SAVISQKPSRDICQRGTSLTIQCQVDSQVTMMFWYRQQPGQSLTLIATANQGSEATYESGFVIDKFPISRPNLTFSTLTVSNMSPEDSSIYLCSGSGGNGEPQHFGDGTRLSIL.